This T cell receptor (beta chain) originates from a study of T cells in Graves' hyperthyroidism and ophthalmopathy. Amplification targeted TCR beta CDR3 regions from RNA transcripts. TCR CDR3 regions were first amplified by RT-PCR with HTBI primers. TCRdb processed the multiplex PCR reads anew with MiXCR; each CDR3 protein has one entry. The table has 550,000 to 800,000 distinct CDR3 sequences, over 15% seen once. This clonotype was recorded many times. Germline V CDR1 and CDR2: KGHDR, SFDVKD. Between the trimmed V and J ends, which lost 1 base and 7 bases, there was a span of 13 bases. The CDR3 is 14 amino acids.

This TCR came from a man aged 18 to 29 with Graves' hyperthyroidism. The chain carries TRBV24-1 and TRBJ2-7; tentatively, D is TRBD1 (5 bases). The sample was blood. CDR3 in DNA: TGTGCCACCAGTGATTTCGACAGCCCCCAGGAGCAGTACTTC. Its protein product is CATSDFDSPQEQYF.